This TCR beta chain was captured in a study of blood T cell repertoires in COVID-19 (dated by TCRdb to about 2020). For the study in its entirety: Samples from collaborators originated in the United States, Italy and Spain and spanned both the acute and convalescent phases of COVID-19. The prospective study material was composed of cDNA or gDNA derived from T cells, B-cell-depleted T cells, or PBMCs. Subjects who had been exposed to COVID-19, were actively infected with it, or had recovered from it provided the deeply sampled blood TCRbeta repertoires that made up the dataset. The repertoires were released in a freely available public database meant as a resource for research on the immune response to SARS-CoV-2. Samples were obtained from the ongoing ImmuneRACE study (first 160 participants) and from 950 to 1,500 subjects provided by 6 global collaborators. The sample metadata nearly always contained a de-identified subject ID, COVID-19 status, age in years and sex. Where available, HLA class I and class II types were taken from metadata supplied by the sample provider and were not determined by assay-based typing.

Results the study describes overall, beyond this receptor: How much clinical and demographic metadata was included differed by source and by participant, and the metadata was provided uncurated.

Points on this clone: The specificity of this receptor is unknown. There are no base qualities to consult, and no much larger clone falls within one base.

The immunoSEQ Assay, a bias-controlled multiplex PCR, was used to amplify TCRbeta CDR3 regions from genomic DNA. The original methods were these. The number of nucleated cells in each sample was estimated from the amplification of reference gene primers within the assay. Sequence reads were collapsed and filtered to measure the absolute abundance of every unique TCRbeta CDR3 rearrangement. For each sample, productive Simpson clonality was calculated by taking the square root of Simpson's diversity index across productive rearrangements. Drawn from immuneACCESS, this table holds only the in-frame rearrangements with V and J called that TCRdb kept. Clones are partly lost; checked studies trace under half to an unresolved V gene and leave the rest unexplained. V and J calls plus clone size are reproduced from that table; the DNA served to infer D and trimming. In all, the sample holds under 400,000 clones, and 90% of those were seen once. Approximately 2.9% of the sample belongs to the ten largest clones.

In Seattle, one collaborating source enrolled patients while the infection was active and tracked those patients longitudinally over the course of disease. Each collaborating institution followed its own protocols to collect whole blood in K2EDTA tubes. Collaborator samples were shipped for TCRbeta analysis as frozen whole blood, isolated PBMCs, or DNA extracted from either sample type. The CDR3 measures 12 amino acids from cysteine to phenylalanine. Only the CDR3 DNA is retained, 36 bases long and in frame from the first base. CDR1 is given as MNHNY and CDR2 as SVGAGI, both from the germline V gene (reference sequence). V is clipped by 6 bases and J by 3 bases, and the sequence between their germline boundaries is 8 bases long.

The receptor was isolated from a woman aged 25 to 39 with COVID-19, enrolled during active disease. Sequencing used peripheral blood. The rearranged segments are TRBV6-6 and TRBJ1-2; perhaps TRBD1 is the D gene, with 6 bases matching. The CDR3 loop reads CASRQGDYGYTF. The nucleotide sequence reads as follows: TGTGCCAGCAGACAGGGTGACTATGGCTACACCTTC.